The next 21 T cell receptor beta chains were all read from a single sample in a study of blood T cell repertoires in COVID-19. Sequencing was performed with immunoSEQ multiplex PCR; in TCRdb, only in-frame clones are kept and a portion is missing. The table records over 80,000 clones, roughly nine tenths of them present only once. Sequencing used peripheral blood. These receptors were obtained from a human donor with active COVID-19. The donor label of this sample is uncertain.

The chain has TRBV9 and TRBJ1-3; maybe TRBD1 (5 bases). Trimming pared 0 bases from V and 3 bases from J, leaving 13 bases between. This CDR3 has 16 amino acids. Germline V gene data show CDR1 as SGDLS and CDR2 as YYNGEE. This chain's CDR3 is CASSVGLSQGGNTIYF. In DNA form, the CDR3 reads TGTGCCAGCAGCGTAGGCCTGTCCCAGGGTGGAAACACCATATATTTT.

V usage is TRBV13 and J usage is TRBJ1-1, with 10 positions matching TRBD1. The CDR3 spans 17 residues. The V segment lost 5 bases and the J segment 4 bases; nucleotides outside the gene matches: 13. Germline assignment: CDR1 PRHDT and CDR2 FYEKMQ (reference sequence). For the CDR3, the DNA is TGTGCCAGCAGCAGACGAGGGACAGGGGTTTTAGGCACTGAAGCTTTCTTT. This gives the protein CASSRRGTGVLGTEAFF. The complete variable domain, with remaining parts taken from reference TRBV13 and TRBJ1-1, reads AAGVIQSPRHLIKEKRETATLKCYPIPRHDTVYWYQQGPGQDPQFLISFYEKMQSDKGSIPDRFSAQQFSDYHSELNMSSLELGDSALYFCASSRRGTGVLGTEAFFGQGTRLTVV.

The chain recombines TRBV28 with TRBJ1-5, with D possibly TRBD1 on 5 matching bases. Trimming pared 4 bases from V and 9 bases from J, leaving 10 bases between. The CDR3 length is 12 residues. Germline loops: CDR1 MDHEN, CDR2 SYDVKM. For the CDR3, the DNA is TGTGCCAGCAGTTCGGGGGTGAGGCCCCAGCATTTT. Translation gives CASSSGVRPQHF.

This clone was observed once. This chain's CDR3 is CASKGIQQGADEQFF. The CDR3 DNA follows: TGTGCCAGCAAAGGGATTCAACAGGGGGCTGATGAGCAGTTCTTC. The chain has TRBV6-4 and TRBJ2-1; 9 nucleotides align to TRBD1. With 7 bases clipped from V and 8 bases from J, the junction kept 12 bases outside the gene matches. The length of the CDR3 is 15 residues. The germline gives CDR1 MRHNA, CDR2 SNTAGT.

The CDR3 loop is CASSQDLNSYNEQFF. As DNA, the CDR3 is TGTGCCAGCAGCCAAGATCTTAACTCCTACAATGAGCAGTTCTTC. This chain connects TRBV3-1 (or the pseudogene TRBV3-2) to TRBJ2-1; D not certain. V was trimmed by 0 bases and J by 0 bases, leaving 6 bases between them. Germline loops: CDR1 LGHDT, CDR2 YNNKEL (reference sequence). The CDR3 runs to 15 residues.

The V and J genes are TRBV9 and TRBJ1-2, with D maybe TRBD1 (5 bases). CDR3 length: 15 residues. The V gene lost 0 bases and the J gene lost 2 bases, with 11 bases spanning the gap. Germline assignment: CDR1 SGDLS and CDR2 YYNGEE. The CDR3 protein is CASSVADSANYGYTF. The CDR3 DNA reads TGTGCCAGCAGCGTAGCAGACAGCGCCAACTATGGCTACACCTTC.

There are a few counts of this clone. V is TRBV6-5 and J is TRBJ1-1, with D perhaps matching TRBD1 (5 bases). CDR3 size: 12 residues. Trimming pared 8 bases from V and 3 bases from J, leaving 10 bases between. Germline V gene sequence: CDR1 MNHEY, CDR2 SVGAGI. This CDR3 is CASLDSHTEAFF. Written as DNA, the CDR3 is TGTGCCAGCCTCGACAGCCACACTGAAGCTTTCTTT.

The CDR3 DNA reads as TGCGCCAGCAGCTTCGGACAGACCTACGAGCAGTACTTC. Amino acid sequence: CASSFGQTYEQYF. The chain links TRBV5-1 to TRBJ2-7; a weak D match, TRBD1 (6 bases). Germline V CDR1 and CDR2: SGHRS, YFSETQ. The CDR3 is 13 amino acids. V was cut by 2 bases and J by 2 bases, with 8 bases left in between.

The V and J genes are TRBV27 and TRBJ1-5; TRBD1 is a possible D gene (5 bases). Trimming cost V 4 bases and J 3 bases, with 22 bases left between them. Germline V gene sequence: CDR1 MNHEY, CDR2 SMNVEV (reference sequence). The CDR3 is 18 residues long. In DNA form, the CDR3 reads TGTGCCAGCAGTTCACGCCCTACGGGGGTGGACAACAATCAGCCCCAGCATTTT. This gives the protein CASSSRPTGVDNNQPQHF.

This clone was counted only a few times. The chain uses TRBV11-2 and TRBJ2-5; 7 bases are shared with TRBD2. Per the germline V gene, CDR1 is SGHAT and CDR2 is FQNNGV. There are 16 residues in the CDR3. With V trimmed by 1 base and J by 2 bases, 7 bases remained unmatched. In DNA form, the CDR3 reads TGTGCCAGCAGCTTAGTAGTTAGCGGGCCGCAAGAGACCCAGTACTTC. Amino acid sequence: CASSLVVSGPQETQYF. The whole variable domain, filled in from reference TRBV11-2 and TRBJ2-5, reads EAGVAQSPRYKIIEKRQSVAFWCNPISGHATLYWYQQILGQGPKLLIQFQNNGVVDDSQLPKDRFSAERLKGVDSTLKIQPAKLEDSAVYLCASSLVVSGPQETQYFGPGTRLLVL.

The chain links TRBV4-2 to TRBJ1-2; 7 bases match TRBD1. CDR1 LGHNA and CDR2 YNFKEQ come from the germline V gene. There are 15 residues in the CDR3. J was trimmed by 5 bases and V by 3 bases; bases with no gene match: 9. The CDR3 loop is CASSQEPGQLYGYTF. CDR3 sequence (DNA): TGTGCCAGCAGCCAGGAACCGGGACAGCTATATGGCTACACCTTC.

The chain couples TRBV19 to TRBJ2-3, with a weak D call TRBD1 (6 bases). The CDR3 runs to 20 residues. Germline values: CDR1 LNHDA, CDR2 SQIVND (reference sequence). V shed 5 bases and J shed 2 bases, with 29 bases lying between them. CDR3 sequence (DNA): TGTGCCAGTAGTTTGATCGTTGGTCTAAGGGACAAACTAAACACAGATACGCAGTATTTT. Translation gives CASSLIVGLRDKLNTDTQYF.

The chain employs TRBV19 and TRBJ2-1, with D perhaps TRBD1 (5 bases). The CDR3 spans 14 residues. Germline assignment: CDR1 LNHDA and CDR2 SQIVND (reference sequence). The V end was cut by 3 bases, the J end by 5 bases, with 11 bases between. CDR3 in amino acids: CASSMRQGNNEQFF. For the CDR3, the DNA is TGTGCCAGTAGTATGCGCCAGGGTAACAATGAGCAGTTCTTC.

The chain joins TRBV11-1 to TRBJ2-2; D possibly corresponds to TRBD1 (6 bases). The germline gives CDR1 SGHAT, CDR2 FQDESV (reference sequence). This CDR3 has 14 amino acids. The V end lost 7 bases, the J end lost 6 bases, and 15 bases lay between the germline ends. CDR3 amino acids: CASKLYREAGELFF. CDR3 DNA sequence: TGTGCCAGCAAACTCTACAGGGAAGCCGGGGAGCTGTTTTTT.

The chain uses TRBV28 and TRBJ2-1; TRBD2 matches at 8 bases. Trimming removed 6 bases from V and 3 bases from J; junction bases left unmatched: 7. The CDR3 length is 15 residues. Germline V lookup: CDR1 MDHEN, CDR2 SYDVKM. CDR3 region: CASSLKRGYYNEQFF. The CDR3 DNA reads TGTGCCAGCAGCTTAAAGCGGGGGTACTACAATGAGCAGTTCTTC.

The chain joins TRBV2 to TRBJ1-1; D not certain. The CDR3 consists of 13 residues. Germline-derived CDR1 and CDR2 are SNHLY and FYNNEI. Between the trimmed V and J ends, which lost 4 bases and 3 bases, there was a span of 9 bases. Here the CDR3 DNA reads TGTGCCAGCAGTGTGTCGCGTGACACTGAAGCTTTCTTT. This gives the protein CASSVSRDTEAFF.

The chain combines TRBV10-1 with TRBJ1-2, with D hard to call. CDR1 and CDR2 from the germline V gene are WNHNN and SYGVQD (reference sequence). The V end lost 6 bases, the J end lost 4 bases, and 9 bases lay between the germline ends. The CDR3 extends over 12 amino acids. The CDR3 DNA reads as TGCGCCAGCAGGGGCAGGCGCTATGGCTACACCTTC. It specifies CASRGRRYGYTF.

The chain links TRBV7-8 to TRBJ2-3, with a weak D call TRBD2 (5 bases). The germline gives CDR1 SGHVS, CDR2 FQNEAQ. Trimming cost V 4 bases and J 8 bases, with 19 bases left between them. The CDR3 consists of 15 residues. As DNA, the CDR3 is TGTGCCAGCAGCTACCGGCGACTCCAGGAGGTTACGCAGTATTTT. It specifies CASSYRRLQEVTQYF.

V is TRBV6-1 and J is TRBJ1-2, with D perhaps TRBD1 (6 bases). Per germline, CDR1 MNHNS and CDR2 SASEGT. The V and J ends lost 3 bases and 5 bases respectively, with 16 bases between them. This CDR3 has 15 residues. The CDR3: CASSDFTGPQYGYTF. The CDR3, as DNA: TGTGCCAGCAGTGATTTCACAGGGCCGCAGTATGGCTACACCTTC.

The chain links TRBV9 to TRBJ2-1; 9 nucleotides agree with TRBD2. Germline CDR1 reads SGDLS; CDR2 reads YYNGEE. With 3 bases clipped from V and 8 bases from J, the junction kept 6 bases outside the gene matches. The CDR3 has 14 residues. This chain's CDR3 is CASSGGGGLDEQFF. DNA for the CDR3: TGTGCCAGCAGCGGCGGGGGGGGCTTGGATGAGCAGTTCTTC.

This clone has just one count. The chain links TRBV6-4 to TRBJ1-6; D is uncertain. This CDR3 comprises 13 residues. Germline CDR1 is MRHNA and CDR2 is SNTAGT. Trimming cost V 8 bases and J 6 bases, with 11 bases left between them. This CDR3 is CASSTAINSPLHF. DNA of the CDR3: TGTGCCAGCTCAACAGCCATTAATTCACCCCTCCACTTT.